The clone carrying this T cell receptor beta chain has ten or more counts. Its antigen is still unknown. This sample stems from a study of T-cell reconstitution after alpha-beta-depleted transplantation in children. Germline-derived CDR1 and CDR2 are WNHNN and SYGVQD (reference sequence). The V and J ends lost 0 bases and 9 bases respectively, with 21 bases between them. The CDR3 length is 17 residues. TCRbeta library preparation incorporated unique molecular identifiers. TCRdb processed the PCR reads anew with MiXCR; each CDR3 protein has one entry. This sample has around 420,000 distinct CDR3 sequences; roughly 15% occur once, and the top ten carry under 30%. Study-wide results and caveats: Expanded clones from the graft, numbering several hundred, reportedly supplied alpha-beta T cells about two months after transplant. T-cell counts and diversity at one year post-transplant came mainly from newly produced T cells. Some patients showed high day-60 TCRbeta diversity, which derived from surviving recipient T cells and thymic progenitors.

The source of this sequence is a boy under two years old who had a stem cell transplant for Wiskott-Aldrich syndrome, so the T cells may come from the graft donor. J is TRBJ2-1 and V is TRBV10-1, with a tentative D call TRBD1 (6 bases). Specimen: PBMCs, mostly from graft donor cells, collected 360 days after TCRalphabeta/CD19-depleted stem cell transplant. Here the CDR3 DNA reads TGCGCCAGCAGTGAGTCGCGGACAGCTGGGCCGAGGATTGAGCAGTTCTTC. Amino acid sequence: CASSESRTAGPRIEQFF.